These T cell receptor beta chains were read from a single sample in a study of control samples from healthy donors and cancer patients. Profiled with immunoSEQ multiplex PCR; TCRdb holds only in-frame clones, not every one. Among 95,000 to 130,000 clones listed, 70% to 90% were seen once. The sequenced material came from blood. These receptors came from a woman in her 70s in good health. The CDR3 runs from the conserved cysteine through the conserved F or W. The order of the fields is J gene, clone size, CDR3 length, D gene, V gene, CDR3 DNA, CDR3 protein. D genes are given only for firm matches. The size entry is marked missing in some rows and otherwise reads once, few, many or a size class.

TRBJ1-2,few,14,TRBD1,TRBV18,TGTGCCAGCTCACCGTACAGGGGGAACTATGGCTACACCTTC,CASSPYRGNYGYTF
TRBJ2-5,NA,15,TRBD1,TRBV11-3,TGTGCCAGCAGCTTACTGGGACAGGGAGGCGAGACCCAGTACTTC,CASSLLGQGGETQYF
TRBJ2-3,NA,16,TRBD2,TRBV6-4,TGTGCCAGCAGTCCAATAGCGGGAACTCCCACAGATACGCAGTATTTT,CASSPIAGTPTDTQYF
TRBJ1-1,NA,16,NA,TRBV7-3,TGTGCCAGCAGCTTAAGGGGAGGACAGTCGAACACTGAAGCTTTCTTT,CASSLRGGQSNTEAFF
TRBJ1-1,NA,14,TRBD1,TRBV19,TGTGCCAGTAGCCCAACAGGGGGTAACGCTGAAGCTTTCTTT,CASSPTGGNAEAFF
TRBJ2-5,NA,11,NA,TRBV5-4,TGTGCCAGCAGCTTCCTTGAGACCCAGTACTTC,CASSFLETQYF
TRBJ2-5,NA,15,TRBD1,TRBV19,TGTGCCAGTAGTACCTTAGCAGGGGGCGCGAAGACCCAGTACTTC,CASSTLAGGAKTQYF
TRBJ1-1,few,15,TRBD1,TRBV5-5,TGTGCCAGCAGCTGGCTCGTGGACAGGGTGACTGAAGCTTTCTTT,CASSWLVDRVTEAFF
TRBJ1-3,NA,16,NA,TRBV19,TGTGCCGGTTCAGCCACCCCCCTGCAATCTGGAAACACCATATATTTT,CAGSATPLQSGNTIYF
TRBJ2-6,NA,17,NA,TRBV19,TGTGCCAGTACCCCGGGACCTGGGGGCTCTGGGGCCAACGTCCTGACTTTC,CASTPGPGGSGANVLTF
TRBJ2-5,NA,16,TRBD1,TRBV7-6,TGTGCCAGCAGCTCGATCGCAACAGGGGTGGATGAGACCCAGTACTTC,CASSSIATGVDETQYF
TRBJ1-1,NA,13,NA,TRBV4-2,TGTGCCAGCAGCCAAGAGATGAACACTGAAGCTTTCTTT,CASSQEMNTEAFF
TRBJ2-2,NA,15,TRBD2,TRBV9,TGTGCCAGCAGCCCAAGGGGGACTAGTAGAGGGGAGCTGTTTTTT,CASSPRGTSRGELFF
TRBJ2-7,NA,13,NA,TRBV11-3,TGTGCCAGCAGCTTTTCAGGGGCGGGCGAGCAGTACTTC,CASSFSGAGEQYF
TRBJ2-2,NA,16,TRBD1,TRBV15,TGTGCCACCAGCAGGGACAGGGGGGCCGTCGGCGGGGAGCTGTTTTTT,CATSRDRGAVGGELFF
TRBJ2-1,NA,15,NA,TRBV9,TGTGCCAGCAGCGTAGATCCAGGTTTCTACAATGAGCAGTTCTTC,CASSVDPGFYNEQFF
TRBJ1-5,once,13,TRBD1,TRBV11-3,TGTGCCAGCAGCCCGGACAGGGACCAGCCCCAGCATTTT,CASSPDRDQPQHF
TRBJ1-3,NA,17,NA,TRBV15,TGTGCCACCAGCAGAGATTTCGAGGGGGTCTCTGGAAACACCATATATTTT,CATSRDFEGVSGNTIYF
TRBJ1-5,NA,15,NA,TRBV11-2,TGTGCCAGCAGCTTAGTGGCGGGGGGCAATCAGCCCCAGCATTTT,CASSLVAGGNQPQHF
TRBJ2-7,NA,13,NA,TRBV3-1/TRBV3-2,TGTGCCAGCAGCCCGAACAGGGAAAACGAGCAGTACTTC,CASSPNRENEQYF
TRBJ2-3,once,15,NA,TRBV7-3,TGTGCCAGCAGCTTTCAGTCCACGAACACAGATACGCAGTATTTT,CASSFQSTNTDTQYF
TRBJ1-1,NA,14,NA,TRBV6-2/TRBV6-3,TGTGCCAGCAGTTACGACCCGGCAAACACTGAAGCTTTCTTT,CASSYDPANTEAFF
TRBJ2-3,NA,13,TRBD2,TRBV29-1,TGCAGCGTTGAAGATCTTGCGACTAGCTCAACGTATTTT,CSVEDLATSSTYF
TRBJ1-1,NA,14,TRBD1,TRBV5-1,TGCGCCAGCAGCCTACAGGGGGCTGACACTGAAGCTTTCTTT,CASSLQGADTEAFF
TRBJ2-7,NA,14,NA,TRBV7-9,TGTGCCAGCAGCTTATTCGCAGAGGACTACGAGCAGTACTTC,CASSLFAEDYEQYF
TRBJ1-3,NA,15,NA,TRBV7-9,TGTGCCAGCAGTAGCGACAGGAGCTCTGGAAACACCATATATTTT,CASSSDRSSGNTIYF
TRBJ2-7,NA,12,NA,TRBV5-8,TGTGCCAGCAGCTCGAAAACCTACGAGCAGTACTTC,CASSSKTYEQYF
TRBJ2-3,NA,14,TRBD2,TRBV24-1,TGTGCCACCAGTGTAGGGACGGGGGGGGATACGCAGTATTTT,CATSVGTGGDTQYF
TRBJ1-1,NA,15,NA,TRBV29-1,TGCAGCGTTGGGGCCCCGACAGCGTTGAACACTGAAGCTTTCTTT,CSVGAPTALNTEAFF
TRBJ1-1,NA,14,TRBD1,TRBV5-1,TGCGCCAGCAGCCCCGGGACAGTGAACACTGAAGCTTTCTTT,CASSPGTVNTEAFF
TRBJ1-2,NA,14,NA,TRBV7-9,TGTGCCAGCAGCTTAGTTCCGGCCCGGGGTGGCTACACCTTC,CASSLVPARGGYTF
TRBJ1-2,NA,14,TRBD1,TRBV19,TGTGCCAGTAGACGACCCGGACAGGGGCAGGGCTACACCTTC,CASRRPGQGQGYTF
TRBJ1-2,NA,16,TRBD1,TRBV11-3,TGTGCCAGCAGCTTAGATATTGGACAGGGGTGCTATGGCTACACCTTC,CASSLDIGQGCYGYTF
TRBJ1-1,NA,13,NA,TRBV18,TGTGCCAGCTCACCAGGACGGAACACTGAAGCTTTCTTT,CASSPGRNTEAFF
TRBJ1-2,few,13,NA,TRBV5-4,TGTGCCAGCAGCCTTTCTTCGGGAGATGGCTACACCTTC,CASSLSSGDGYTF
TRBJ2-3,NA,10,NA,TRBV21-1,TGTGCCAGCAGCAAAGATACGCAGTATTTT,CASSKDTQYF
TRBJ2-6,NA,16,NA,TRBV10-1,TGCGCCAGCAGTGGGGGATCGACCTCTGGGGCCAACGTCCTGACTTTC,CASSGGSTSGANVLTF
TRBJ2-3,few,16,TRBD2,TRBV11-2,TGTGCCAGCAGCTTAATTCTAGCGGGGTCGGGAGATACGCAGTATTTT,CASSLILAGSGDTQYF
TRBJ1-1,NA,15,NA,TRBV3-1/TRBV3-2,TGTGCCAGCAGCCAAGTGCCGGGGGCGCGTGGAAAAGCTTTCTTT,CASSQVPGARGKAFF
TRBJ2-2,NA,14,TRBD2,TRBV5-1,TGCGCCAGCAGCTTATCTAGCGGGGTTGGGGAGCTGTTTTTT,CASSLSSGVGELFF
TRBJ2-3,NA,15,NA,TRBV10-3,TGTGCCATCAGTGAGTCCCTAGATTTCTCGGATACGCAGTATTTT,CAISESLDFSDTQYF
TRBJ2-7,NA,20,TRBD2,TRBV7-2,TGTGCCAGCAGCTTAGCGAACGAGCGGGGGTACGTGGGAACCTCCTACGAGCAGTACTTC,CASSLANERGYVGTSYEQYF
TRBJ2-7,NA,13,NA,TRBV6-5,NA,CASILEESAEQYF
TRBJ1-2,NA,14,TRBD1,TRBV6-5,TGTGCCAGCAGTCACGCGACAGGGGACTATGGCTACACCTTC,CASSHATGDYGYTF
TRBJ1-3,NA,14,TRBD1,TRBV7-6,TGTGCCAGCAGCCCCGGGACAGTAGGAAACACCATATATTTT,CASSPGTVGNTIYF
TRBJ2-5,NA,16,TRBD2,TRBV18,TGTGCCAGCTCACCACCCCGGGGAGGGCCGCAAGAGACCCAGTACTTC,CASSPPRGGPQETQYF
TRBJ1-5,NA,17,TRBD1,TRBV15,TGTGCCACCAGCAGAGAGGCCTTGGGGACAGGGGGTCAGCCCCAGCATTTT,CATSREALGTGGQPQHF